This TCR beta chain was found in a study of CD8 T cells in Susac syndrome. This clonotype is a singleton in its sample. Reverse transcription used roughly 0.5 to 1 ug RNA and random hexamers. TCRdb recomputed calls from the immunoSEQ multiplex PCR reads with MiXCR, one row per CDR3 protein. This table holds about 290,000 distinct CDR3 sequences, 75% to 90% found once. The TCR originated in a human donor with multiple sclerosis. Source material: CD8+ T cells from PBMCs.

The CDR3 DNA sequence: TGTGCCAGCAGCGTGAGGGGACTAGCGGGCGGCACAGATACGCAGTATTTT. Amino acids: CASSVRGLAGGTDTQYF. V is TRBV9 and J is TRBJ2-3; 12 bases align to TRBD2. V was clipped by 2 bases and J by 1 base; unmatched bases: 5. Germline-derived CDR1 and CDR2 are SGDLS and YYNGEE. The length of the CDR3 is 17 residues.